The entry below gives a single T cell receptor (beta chain) sequence along with its context. Its antigen is undetermined. The CDR3 runs 16 residues. Trimming shortened V by 3 bases and J by 5 bases, and 17 bases separated the two germline ends. Germline assignment: CDR1 WNHNN and CDR2 SYGVQD (reference sequence). The assay was immunoSEQ multiplex PCR, and TCRdb's table has in-frame clones only and misses some. Among tens of thousands of clones listed, about 87% were seen once. This specimen belongs to a study of somatic mutations in cytotoxic T cells in rheumatoid arthritis. The study, taken as a whole, reports: Nobody had found out which antigens the expanded CD8+ clones targeted. An age-related increase in CD8+ clonality was seen in rheumatoid arthritis patients but not in healthy controls.

Sample: CD8+ T cells sorted from blood. V gene TRBV10-1 combines with J gene TRBJ2-1; D is perhaps TRBD1 or TRBD2 (5 bases each). The TCR was taken from an adult with rheumatoid arthritis. The CDR3 DNA reads TGCGCCAGCAGTGAATTGGTCAGGGACGGGAACAATGAGCAGTTCTTC. It is translated as CASSELVRDGNNEQFF.